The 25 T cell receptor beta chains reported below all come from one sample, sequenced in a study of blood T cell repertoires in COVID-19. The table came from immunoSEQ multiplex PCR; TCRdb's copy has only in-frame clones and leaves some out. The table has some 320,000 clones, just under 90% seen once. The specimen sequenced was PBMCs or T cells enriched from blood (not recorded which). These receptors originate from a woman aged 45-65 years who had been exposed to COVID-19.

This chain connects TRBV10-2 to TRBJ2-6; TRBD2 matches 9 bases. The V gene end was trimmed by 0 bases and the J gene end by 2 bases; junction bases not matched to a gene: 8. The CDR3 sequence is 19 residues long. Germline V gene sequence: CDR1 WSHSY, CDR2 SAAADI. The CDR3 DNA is TGCGCCAGCAGTGAGTCGAGTAGCGGGGGCTGGGCTGGGGCCAACGTCCTGACTTTC. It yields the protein CASSESSSGGWAGANVLTF.

CDR3 loop: CAWSVDVIIRDRAGYTF. The CDR3 DNA reads TGTGCCTGGAGTGTAGACGTTATTATCCGGGACAGGGCTGGCTACACCTTC. J is TRBJ1-2 and V is TRBV30, with 9 bases identical to TRBD1. CDR1 GTSNPN and CDR2 SVGIG come from the germline V gene (reference sequence). The CDR3 spans 17 residues. With 0 bases clipped from V and 7 bases from J, the junction kept 15 bases outside the gene matches.

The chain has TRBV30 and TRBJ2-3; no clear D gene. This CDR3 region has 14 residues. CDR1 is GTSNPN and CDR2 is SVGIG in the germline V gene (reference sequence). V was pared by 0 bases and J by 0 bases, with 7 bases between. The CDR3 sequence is CAWSVLKSTDTQYF. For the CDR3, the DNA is TGTGCCTGGAGTGTACTGAAGAGCACAGATACGCAGTATTTT.

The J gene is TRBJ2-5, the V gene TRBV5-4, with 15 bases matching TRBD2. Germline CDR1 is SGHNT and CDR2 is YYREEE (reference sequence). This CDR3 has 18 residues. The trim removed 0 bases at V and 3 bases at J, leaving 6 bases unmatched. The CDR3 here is CASSLGGGLAGGEETQYF. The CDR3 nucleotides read TGTGCCAGCAGCTTGGGAGGTGGACTAGCGGGGGGGGAAGAGACCCAGTACTTC. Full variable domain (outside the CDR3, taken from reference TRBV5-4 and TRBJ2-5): ETGVTQSPTHLIKTRGQQVTLRCSSQSGHNTVSWYQQALGQGPQFIFQYYREEENGRGNFPPRFSGLQFPNYSSELNVNALELDDSALYLCASSLGGGLAGGEETQYFGPGTRLLVL.

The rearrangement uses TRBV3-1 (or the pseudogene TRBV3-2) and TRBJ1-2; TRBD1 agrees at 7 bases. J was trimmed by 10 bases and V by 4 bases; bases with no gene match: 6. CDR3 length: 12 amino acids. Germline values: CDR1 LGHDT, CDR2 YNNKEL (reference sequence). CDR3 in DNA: TGTGCCAGCAGCCCCCGACAGGGATCCTACACCTTC. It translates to CASSPRQGSYTF.

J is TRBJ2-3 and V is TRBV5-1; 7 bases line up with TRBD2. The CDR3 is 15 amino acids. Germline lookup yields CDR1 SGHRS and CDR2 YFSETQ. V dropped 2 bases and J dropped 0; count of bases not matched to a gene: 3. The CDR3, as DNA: TGCGCCAGCAGCTTTGAAGCGGGGAGCACAGATACGCAGTATTTT. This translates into CASSFEAGSTDTQYF. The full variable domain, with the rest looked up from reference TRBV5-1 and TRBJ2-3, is KAGVTQTPRYLIKTRGQQVTLSCSPISGHRSVSWYQQTPGQGLQFLFEYFSETQRNKGNFPGRFSGRQFSNSRSEMNVSTLELGDSALYLCASSFEAGSTDTQYFGPGTRLTVL.

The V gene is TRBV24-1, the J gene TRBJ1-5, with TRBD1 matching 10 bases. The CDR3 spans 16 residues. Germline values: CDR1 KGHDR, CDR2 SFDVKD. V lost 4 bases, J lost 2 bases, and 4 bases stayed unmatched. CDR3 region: CATSESGTGGNQPQHF. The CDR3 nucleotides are TGTGCCACCAGTGAGTCCGGGACAGGGGGCAATCAGCCCCAGCATTTT.

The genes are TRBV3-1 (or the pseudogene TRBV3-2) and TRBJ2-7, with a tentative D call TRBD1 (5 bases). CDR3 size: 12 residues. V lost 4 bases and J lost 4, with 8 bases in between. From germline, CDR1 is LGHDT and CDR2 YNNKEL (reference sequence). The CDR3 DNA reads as TGTGCCAGCAGCCTGACAGAGTACGAGCAGTACTTC. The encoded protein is CASSLTEYEQYF.

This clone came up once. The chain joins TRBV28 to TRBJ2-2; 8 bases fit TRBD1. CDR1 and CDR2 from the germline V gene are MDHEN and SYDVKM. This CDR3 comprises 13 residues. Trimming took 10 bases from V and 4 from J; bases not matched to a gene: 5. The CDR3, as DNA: TGTGCCACGCGGACAGGGTTCACCGGGGAGCTGTTTTTT. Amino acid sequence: CATRTGFTGELFF.

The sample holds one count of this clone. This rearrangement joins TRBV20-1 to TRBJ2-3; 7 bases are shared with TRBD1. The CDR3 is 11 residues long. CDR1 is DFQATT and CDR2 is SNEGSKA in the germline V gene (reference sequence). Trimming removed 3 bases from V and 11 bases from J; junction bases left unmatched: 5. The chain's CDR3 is CSASSWDRQYF. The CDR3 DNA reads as TGCAGTGCTAGCTCCTGGGACAGGCAGTATTTT.

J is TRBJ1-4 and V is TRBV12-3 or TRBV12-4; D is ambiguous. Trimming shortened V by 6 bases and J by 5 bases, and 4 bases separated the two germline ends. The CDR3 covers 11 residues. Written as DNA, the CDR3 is TGTGCCAGCAGGGGCAATGAAAAACTGTTTTTT. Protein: CASRGNEKLFF.

The CDR3 DNA is TGTGCCAGCAGCGAGAGCGGGGCGAGCAATCAGCCCCAGCATTTT. Translating it yields CASSESGASNQPQHF. This rearrangement joins TRBV7-8 to TRBJ1-5, with D possibly matching TRBD1 (5 bases). Germline V gene data show CDR1 as SGHVS and CDR2 as FQNEAQ. The CDR3 is made up of 15 amino acids. V was trimmed by 5 bases and J by 1 base, leaving 12 bases between them.

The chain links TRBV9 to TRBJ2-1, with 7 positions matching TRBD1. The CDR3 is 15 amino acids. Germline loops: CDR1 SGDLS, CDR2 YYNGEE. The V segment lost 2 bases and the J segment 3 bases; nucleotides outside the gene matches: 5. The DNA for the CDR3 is TGTGCCAGCAGCGTTGGGACAGCCCTCTACAATGAGCAGTTCTTC. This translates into CASSVGTALYNEQFF.

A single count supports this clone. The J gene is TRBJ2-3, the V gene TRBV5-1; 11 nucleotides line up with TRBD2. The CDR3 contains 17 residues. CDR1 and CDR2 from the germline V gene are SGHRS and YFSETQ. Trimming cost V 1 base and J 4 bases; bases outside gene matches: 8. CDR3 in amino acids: CASSLPLSGGAPDTQYF. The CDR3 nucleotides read TGCGCCAGCAGCTTGCCCCTTAGCGGGGGGGCACCAGATACGCAGTATTTT.

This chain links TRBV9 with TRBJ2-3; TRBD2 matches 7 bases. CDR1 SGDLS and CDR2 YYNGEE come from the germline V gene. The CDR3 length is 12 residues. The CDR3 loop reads CASGAISDTQYF. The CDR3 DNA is TGTGCGAGCGGGGCAATTTCAGATACGCAGTATTTT.

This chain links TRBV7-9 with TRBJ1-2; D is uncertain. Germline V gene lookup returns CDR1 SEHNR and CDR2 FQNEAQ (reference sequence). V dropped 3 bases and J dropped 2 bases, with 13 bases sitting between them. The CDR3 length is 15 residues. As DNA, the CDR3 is TGTGCCAGCAGCTTCCCGGTCGAGCTGAACTATGGCTACACCTTC. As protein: CASSFPVELNYGYTF. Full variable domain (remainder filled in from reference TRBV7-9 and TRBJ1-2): DTGVSQNPRHKITKRGQNVTFRCDPISEHNRLYWYRQTLGQGPEFLTYFQNEAQLEKSRLLSDRFSAERPKGSFSTLEIQRTEQGDSAMYLCASSFPVELNYGYTFGSGTRLTVV.

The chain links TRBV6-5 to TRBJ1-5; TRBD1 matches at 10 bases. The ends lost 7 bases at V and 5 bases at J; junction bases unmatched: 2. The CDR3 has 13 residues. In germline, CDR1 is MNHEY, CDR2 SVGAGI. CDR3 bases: TGTGCCAGCACCGGGACAGGGGATCAGCCCCAGCATTTT. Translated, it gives CASTGTGDQPQHF.

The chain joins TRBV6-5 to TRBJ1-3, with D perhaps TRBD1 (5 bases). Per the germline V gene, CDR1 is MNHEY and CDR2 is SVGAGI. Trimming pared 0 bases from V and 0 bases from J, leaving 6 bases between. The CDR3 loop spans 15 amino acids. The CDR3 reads CASSYSGLSGNTIYF. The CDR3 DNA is TGTGCCAGCAGTTACTCGGGACTCTCTGGAAACACCATATATTTT.

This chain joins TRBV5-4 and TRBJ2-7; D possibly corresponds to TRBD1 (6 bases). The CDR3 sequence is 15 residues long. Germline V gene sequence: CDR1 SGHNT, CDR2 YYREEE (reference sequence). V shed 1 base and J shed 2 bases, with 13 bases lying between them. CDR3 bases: TGTGCCAGCAGCTTGTCCCCGGGACAAACCTACGAGCAGTACTTC. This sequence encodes CASSLSPGQTYEQYF.

The CDR3 sequence is CASSLEYLGGVGLDGYTF. The CDR3 bases are TGTGCCAGCAGCTTGGAATATTTGGGCGGGGTAGGGTTGGATGGCTACACCTTC. The genes are TRBV5-5 and TRBJ1-2; no clear D gene. The CDR3 has 18 residues. Trimming shortened V by 0 bases and J by 6 bases, and 24 bases separated the two germline ends. Looked up from germline, CDR1 is SGHKS and CDR2 is YYEKEE (reference sequence).

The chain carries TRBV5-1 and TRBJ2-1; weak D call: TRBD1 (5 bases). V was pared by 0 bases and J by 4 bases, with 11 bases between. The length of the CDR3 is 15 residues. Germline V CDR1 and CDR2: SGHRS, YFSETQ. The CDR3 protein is CASSLGQGKYNEQFF. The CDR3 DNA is TGCGCCAGCAGCTTGGGCCAGGGCAAATACAATGAGCAGTTCTTC. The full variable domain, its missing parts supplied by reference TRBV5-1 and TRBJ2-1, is KAGVTQTPRYLIKTRGQQVTLSCSPISGHRSVSWYQQTPGQGLQFLFEYFSETQRNKGNFPGRFSGRQFSNSRSEMNVSTLELGDSALYLCASSLGQGKYNEQFFGPGTRLTVL.

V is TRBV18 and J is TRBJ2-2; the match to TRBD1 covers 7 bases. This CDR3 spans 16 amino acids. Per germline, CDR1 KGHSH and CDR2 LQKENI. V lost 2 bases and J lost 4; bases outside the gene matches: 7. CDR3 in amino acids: CASSPVRQGSTGELFF. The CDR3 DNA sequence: TGTGCCAGCTCACCAGTAAGACAGGGATCCACCGGGGAGCTGTTTTTT.

The CDR3 loop is CAWSRDTVNTEAFF. The CDR3 DNA is TGTGCCTGGAGTCGGGACACCGTGAACACTGAAGCTTTCTTT. V is TRBV30 and J is TRBJ1-1, with D possibly matching TRBD1 (6 bases). Germline V gives CDR1 GTSNPN, CDR2 SVGIG (reference sequence). V lost 2 bases, J lost 0 bases, and 10 bases lay in between. The CDR3 loop spans 14 amino acids.

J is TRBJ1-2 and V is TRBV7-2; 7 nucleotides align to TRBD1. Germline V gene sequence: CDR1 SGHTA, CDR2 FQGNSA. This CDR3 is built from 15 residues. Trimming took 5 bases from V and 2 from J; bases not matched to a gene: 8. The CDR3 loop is CASSPLTGPNYGYTF. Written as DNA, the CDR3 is TGTGCCAGCAGCCCCCTGACAGGGCCAAACTATGGCTACACCTTC.

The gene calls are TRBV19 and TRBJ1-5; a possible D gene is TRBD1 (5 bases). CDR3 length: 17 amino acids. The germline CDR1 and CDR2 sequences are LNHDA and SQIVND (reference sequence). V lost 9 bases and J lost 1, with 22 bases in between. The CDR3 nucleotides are TGTGCCAGCAGCCGCGGGGGAGGGGTGGGGAGCAATCAGCCCCAGCATTTT. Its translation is CASSRGGGVGSNQPQHF.